This T cell receptor beta chain was sequenced during a study of cytomegalovirus exposure and HLA in healthy donors. Study-level findings and limits: Presence/absence comparisons presumed near-even sequencing depth among donors. Further analysis was carried out later, and it showed several of the most significant clusters appearing linked to common viral pathogens. Among TCR beta chains, those listed as cytomegalovirus-associated numbered around 180. At a 0.05 false discovery rate, a later analysis found around 17,000 TCR beta sequences to be associated with HLA alleles.

PCR was performed using 60 Vbeta and 13 Jbeta primers. Sequencing was performed with immunoSEQ multiplex PCR; in TCRdb, only in-frame clones are kept and a portion is missing. The sample holds about 15,000 clones, 55% to 75% seen once. With respect to this clone: Its antigen is unidentified.

The CDR3 is made up of 13 amino acids. Losses at the gene ends were 4 bases for V and 6 bases for J; bases not matched to a gene: 4. Per germline, CDR1 SGHVS and CDR2 FQNEAQ. The TCR was taken from a woman between 45 and 60 years old in good health and CMV-seropositive. The chain carries TRBV7-8 and TRBJ2-7, with 9 bases fitting TRBD1. Material: PBMCs. CDR3 nucleotide sequence: TGTGCCAGCAGCTCCCGACAGGGGGGCGAGCAGTACTTC. Encoded protein: CASSSRQGGEQYF.